Listed here are 22 T cell receptor beta chains from one sample, sequenced in a study of T cell responses to AZD1222 COVID-19 vaccine. The assay was immunoSEQ multiplex PCR, and TCRdb's table has in-frame clones only and misses some. The sample has about 120,000 clones; over 75% are singletons. The sequences come from peripheral blood, collected 28 days after the second dose of the MenACWY control vaccine. The origin of the receptors is an adult who received the MenACWY meningococcal vaccine as a control.

This clone was recorded a few times. For the CDR3, the DNA is TGTGCCAGCAGCCCCAGTAGGGCGGAGATCACAGATACGCAGTATTTT. It specifies CASSPSRAEITDTQYF. The chain recombines TRBV4-2 with TRBJ2-3; D is unresolved. The CDR3 loop spans 16 amino acids. From germline, CDR1 is LGHNA and CDR2 YNFKEQ. V was pared by 4 bases and J by 2 bases, with 16 bases between.

The rearrangement joins TRBV28 to TRBJ2-7, with 11 bases lining up with TRBD2. Germline CDR1 reads MDHEN; CDR2 reads SYDVKM. V lost 3 bases, J lost 6 bases, and 22 bases stayed unmatched. The CDR3 length is 20 residues. The CDR3 nucleotides are TGTGCCAGCAGTTTCGGGGAAACCGGACTAGCGGGTCGGAAAAGGGGCGAGCAGTACTTC. Amino acid sequence: CASSFGETGLAGRKRGEQYF. Supplemented by reference TRBV28 and TRBJ2-7, the full variable domain reads DVKVTQSSRYLVKRTGEKVFLECVQDMDHENMFWYRQDPGLGLRLIYFSYDVKMKEKGDIPEGYSVSREKKERFSLILESASTNQTSMYLCASSFGETGLAGRKRGEQYFGPGTRLTVT.

J is TRBJ2-2 and V is TRBV21-1; no check of the table's D call, TRBD1, against the DNA was made. TRBV21-1 is recorded as a pseudogene. The CDR3 is made up of 18 amino acids. CDR3 sequence reads: CASTKGGPGQGNTGELFF. The CDR3 DNA sequence: TGTGCCAGCACCAAAGGAGGCCCGGGACAGGGGAACACCGGGGAGCTGTTTTTT.

The rearrangement uses TRBV7-2 and TRBJ2-7; perhaps TRBD2 as D (6 bases). V lost 5 bases, J lost 2 bases, and 16 bases lay in between. Germline V CDR1 and CDR2: SGHTA, FQGNSA. There are 15 residues in the CDR3. CDR3 nucleotide sequence: TGTGCCAGCAGCCGCGGGGCCCGGGGACCCTACGAGCAGTACTTC. Protein product: CASSRGARGPYEQYF.

This clone was seen a single time. The chain employs TRBV14 and TRBJ1-2, with 10 bases fitting TRBD1. CDR1 is SGHDN, CDR2 FVKESK, per germline. Germline trimming cut 0 bases from V and 8 bases from J; bases unmatched to any gene: 3. The CDR3 has 14 amino acids. The CDR3: CASSQDGTGVGYTF. DNA for the CDR3: TGTGCCAGCAGCCAAGATGGGACAGGGGTCGGCTACACCTTC.

With regard to this clone: Compared with germline, one end of the junction differs, possibly owing to a read error. The V and J genes are TRBV5-4 and TRBJ2-5; tentative D call: TRBD1 (6 bases). CDR1 is SGHNT, CDR2 YYREEE, per germline (reference sequence). This CDR3 has 17 residues. CDR3 nucleotide sequence: TGTGCCGGCAGCGGCCGCACAGGGTCGGAAACACAAGAGACCCAGTACTTC. Amino acids: CAGSGRTGSETQETQYF.

The J gene is TRBJ1-2, the V gene TRBV29-1; D not certain. The germline V gene has CDR1 SQVTM and CDR2 ANQGSEA. The CDR3 consists of 13 residues. Trimming cost V 3 bases and J 0 bases, with 8 bases left between them. The CDR3 reads CSVDEGSNYGYTF. The CDR3 coding sequence is TGCAGCGTTGACGAGGGCTCTAACTATGGCTACACCTTC.

J is TRBJ2-3 and V is TRBV19; D could derive from TRBD1 or TRBD2 (5 bases each). Trimming pared 11 bases from V and 2 bases from J, leaving 14 bases between. The CDR3 is made up of 13 amino acids. The V gene's germline CDR1 is LNHDA and CDR2 SQIVND (reference sequence). CDR3 residues: CACRGLDTDTQYF. CDR3 coding DNA: TGTGCCTGCCGGGGCCTGGACACAGATACGCAGTATTTT. Complete variable domain (other parts from reference TRBV19 and TRBJ2-3): DGGITQSPKYLFRKEGQNVTLSCEQNLNHDAMYWYRQDPGQGLRLIYYSQIVNDFQKGDIAEGYSVSREKKESFPLTVTSAQKNPTAFYLCACRGLDTDTQYFGPGTRLTVL.

This chain joins TRBV5-1 and TRBJ2-2, with 8 nucleotides matching TRBD2. This CDR3 has 15 amino acids. V gave up 4 bases and J gave up 1 base; unmatched junction bases: 3. Germline-derived CDR1 and CDR2 are SGHRS and YFSETQ. The CDR3 nucleotides are TGCGCCAGCAGCCAGAGCGGGGGGAACACCGGGGAGCTGTTTTTT. Encoded protein: CASSQSGGNTGELFF.

This chain joins TRBV12-3 or TRBV12-4 and TRBJ2-3; D gene ambiguous. V lost 6 bases to trimming and J lost 4 bases, with 8 bases between them. The CDR3 totals 12 residues. Written as DNA, the CDR3 is TGTGCCAGCAGCTTCACTCCAGATACGCAGTATTTT. It translates to CASSFTPDTQYF.

The table lists this clone with a few counts. The chain combines TRBV2 with TRBJ1-6, with D possibly matching TRBD1 (5 bases). The V gene's germline CDR1 is SNHLY and CDR2 FYNNEI. This CDR3 has 14 amino acids. The V end was cut by 6 bases, the J end by 7 bases, with 13 bases between. The CDR3 DNA sequence: TGTGCCAGCAGCAAGGATCAGGGAAATTCACCCCTCCACTTT. It yields the protein CASSKDQGNSPLHF.

The rearrangement joins TRBV2 to TRBJ2-5; 10 nucleotides align to TRBD2. Losses at the gene ends were 4 bases for V and 4 bases for J; bases not matched to a gene: 3. CDR3 length: 14 residues. Germline CDR1 and CDR2: SNHLY and FYNNEI. CDR3 region: CASSGQRGGETQYF. CDR3 coding DNA: TGTGCCAGCAGTGGCCAGCGGGGGGGAGAGACCCAGTACTTC.

The J gene is TRBJ2-3, the V gene TRBV7-3; perhaps TRBD2 as D (5 bases). Trimming stripped 3 bases from V and 9 bases from J, with 10 bases between. The CDR3 covers 12 residues. The germline CDR1 and CDR2 sequences are SGHTA and FQGTGA. This CDR3 is CASSFVTGTQYF. The CDR3 DNA sequence: TGTGCCAGCAGCTTCGTGACGGGAACGCAGTATTTT.

The rearrangement links TRBV11-2 to TRBJ2-7; no firm D call. The CDR3 runs to 11 residues. CDR1 and CDR2 (germline): SGHAT, FQNNGV. V was cut by 5 bases and J by 1 base, with 3 bases left in between. The DNA of the CDR3 is TGTGCCAGCAGCGGGTCCTACGAGCAGTACGTC. Its protein is CASSGSYEQYV.

V is TRBV3-1 (or the pseudogene TRBV3-2) and J is TRBJ1-6, with 8 bases fitting TRBD1. V was pared by 3 bases and J by 5 bases, with 9 bases of the junction left unmatched. Germline values: CDR1 LGHDT, CDR2 YNNKEL (reference sequence). The CDR3 runs to 17 residues. The chain's CDR3 is CASSHGVETGDNSPLHF. The CDR3 nucleotides are TGTGCCAGCAGCCACGGGGTCGAGACAGGGGATAATTCACCCCTCCACTTT.

The CDR3 DNA is TGTGCCAGCAGCGGCGGGATCTACAATGAGCAGTTCTTC. Protein sequence: CASSGGIYNEQFF. This rearrangement joins TRBV7-3 to TRBJ2-1; weak D call: TRBD2 (6 bases). Germline values: CDR1 SGHTA, CDR2 FQGTGA. Between the trimmed V and J ends, which lost 5 bases and 3 bases, there was a span of 8 bases. This CDR3 spans 13 amino acids. Based on the CDR3 plus reference TRBV7-3 and TRBJ2-1, the full variable domain is GAGVSQTPSNKVTEKGKYVELRCDPISGHTALYWYRQSLGQGPEFLIYFQGTGAADDSGLPNDRFFAVRPEGSVSTLKIQRTERGDSAVYLCASSGGIYNEQFFGPGTRLTVL.

V and J are TRBV7-9 and TRBJ1-6, with TRBD1 identical over 7 bases. This CDR3 is 17 amino acids long. Germline V lookup: CDR1 SEHNR, CDR2 FQNEAQ (reference sequence). The V and J ends lost 5 bases and 5 bases, in that order; junction bases with no gene match: 12. CDR3 protein: CASSTLLAGTDNSPLHF. CDR3 DNA sequence: TGTGCCAGCAGCACCCTCTTAGCCGGGACAGATAATTCACCCCTCCACTTT.

V and J are TRBV6-4 and TRBJ2-1; the D gene is possibly TRBD2 (6 bases). V gave up 0 bases and J gave up 4 bases, with 10 bases separating them. CDR1 is MRHNA, CDR2 SNTAGT, per germline. The CDR3 totals 15 residues. CDR3 in amino acids: CASSDSNGGYNEQFF. CDR3 sequence (DNA): TGTGCCAGCAGTGACTCGAACGGAGGGTACAATGAGCAGTTCTTC.

V gene TRBV3-1 (or the pseudogene TRBV3-2) combines with J gene TRBJ1-2; unclear D gene. This CDR3 contains 11 residues. Germline CDR1 is LGHDT and CDR2 is YNNKEL (reference sequence). V lost 5 bases and J lost 8, with 9 bases in between. For the CDR3, the DNA is TGTGCCAGCAGCTCCTTTTGGGGCTACACCTTC. Protein: CASSSFWGYTF.

The genes are TRBV25-1 and TRBJ2-7, with 7 bases that match TRBD1. V lost 8 bases and J lost 1; bases outside the gene matches: 8. The CDR3 runs 14 residues. CDR1 MGHDK and CDR2 SYGVNS come from the germline V gene. The CDR3 loop reads CASGNDRVSYEQYF. CDR3 coding DNA: TGTGCCAGCGGAAACGACAGGGTTTCCTACGAGCAGTACTTC.

This clone was recorded a few times. The rearrangement links TRBV3-1 (or the pseudogene TRBV3-2) to TRBJ1-6; D call uncertain. Germline V gene lookup returns CDR1 LGHDT and CDR2 YNNKEL (reference sequence). This CDR3 contains 17 residues. The V end was cut by 0 bases, the J end by 3 bases, with 12 bases between. The CDR3 loop is CASSQDRPGFYNSPLHF. The CDR3 nucleotides are TGTGCCAGCAGCCAAGATCGGCCGGGTTTCTATAATTCACCCCTCCACTTT.

This chain uses TRBV7-6 with TRBJ1-1, with 10 nucleotides matching TRBD1. V gave up 5 bases and J gave up 0 bases; unmatched junction bases: 3. CDR1 SGHVS and CDR2 FNYEAQ come from the germline V gene. The CDR3 length is 15 residues. This CDR3 is CASSLGQGLNTEAFF. CDR3 DNA sequence: TGTGCCAGCAGCCTGGGACAGGGGTTGAACACTGAAGCTTTCTTT. Full variable domain (outside the CDR3, taken from reference TRBV7-6 and TRBJ1-1): GAGVSQSPRYKVTKRGQDVALRCDPISGHVSLYWYRQALGQGPEFLTYFNYEAQQDKSGLPNDRFSAERPEGSISTLTIQRTEQRDSAMYRCASSLGQGLNTEAFFGQGTRLTVV.